The 8 T cell receptor beta chains below were found in one sample sequenced in a study of blood T cell repertoires in COVID-19. Clones were sequenced by immunoSEQ multiplex PCR, and TCRdb holds only the in-frame ones, with some missing. The data contain 60,000 to 65,000 clones, 70% to 90% of them singletons. Sequences were obtained from peripheral blood. The receptors originated from a man in his forties or fifties with active COVID-19.

The chain employs TRBV7-2 and TRBJ2-7; TRBD2 aligns across 10 bases. With V trimmed by 3 bases and J by 3 bases, 14 bases remained unmatched. From germline, CDR1 is SGHTA and CDR2 FQGNSA. The CDR3 totals 18 residues. In DNA, the CDR3 is TGTGCCAGCAGCTTTGACCCTCCCGCTAGCGGGGGCAACTACGAGCAGTACTTC. It is translated as CASSFDPPASGGNYEQYF.

Points on this clone: Other DNA sequences of this sample code for an identical CDR3. This chain connects TRBV30 to TRBJ2-2; weak D call: TRBD1 (5 bases). This CDR3 has 13 amino acids. Trimming cost V 3 bases and J 7 bases, with 12 bases left between them. Germline V gives CDR1 GTSNPN, CDR2 SVGIG (reference sequence). CDR3 in DNA: TGTGCCTGGAGAGCAGGGTCCGTCGGGGAGCTGTTTTTT. It is translated as CAWRAGSVGELFF.

This chain connects TRBV7-8 to TRBJ2-1; 8 positions agree with TRBD1. Germline V gene lookup returns CDR1 SGHVS and CDR2 FQNEAQ. The CDR3 is made up of 14 amino acids. The V segment lost 4 bases and the J segment 8 bases; nucleotides outside the gene matches: 7. For the CDR3, the DNA is TGTGCCAGCAGCTATCAAAACAGGGGGGATGAGCAGTTCTTC. Its protein product is CASSYQNRGDEQFF.

V usage is TRBV5-1 and J usage is TRBJ1-3, with D uncertain. From germline, CDR1 is SGHRS and CDR2 YFSETQ. Trimming left V 0 bases short and J 1 base short, with 14 bases between. The CDR3 spans 17 residues. CDR3 bases: TGCGCCAGCAGCTTGGATATGGCCACCAGGTCTGGAAACACCATATATTTT. Its protein product is CASSLDMATRSGNTIYF.

The V call is TRBV3-1 (or the pseudogene TRBV3-2), the J call TRBJ2-7; 12 bases are shared with TRBD2. The germline CDR1 and CDR2 sequences are LGHDT and YNNKEL (reference sequence). The J segment lost 5 bases and the V segment lost 0 bases, leaving 2 bases of the junction unmatched. CDR3 length: 15 residues. CDR3 coding DNA: TGTGCCAGCAGCCAAGAAGGACTAGCGGGGAACGAGCAGTACTTC. Protein product: CASSQEGLAGNEQYF.

The V call is TRBV6-5, the J call TRBJ1-5; D gene unclear. The CDR3 covers 12 residues. Germline CDR1 MNHEY, CDR2 SVGAGI. V lost 7 bases, J lost 4 bases, and 8 bases lay in between. As DNA, the CDR3 is TGTGCCAGCAATCCGAGGAATCAGCCCCAGCATTTT. Its translation: CASNPRNQPQHF.

This rearrangement joins TRBV19 to TRBJ2-7; TRBD1 agrees at 10 bases. This CDR3 is 15 amino acids long. J was trimmed by 2 bases and V by 5 bases; bases with no gene match: 6. Germline V gene data show CDR1 as LNHDA and CDR2 as SQIVND (reference sequence). The CDR3 nucleotides read TGTGCCAGTAGTTCCAAGGGACAGGGGACCTACGAGCAGTACTTC. Translated, it gives CASSSKGQGTYEQYF.

This chain connects TRBV7-2 to TRBJ1-2; D is possibly TRBD1 (5 bases). The CDR3 has 15 residues. Trimming removed 4 bases from V and 4 bases from J, with 16 bases in between. Germline loops: CDR1 SGHTA, CDR2 FQGNSA. This chain's CDR3 is CASSSLGGASYGYTF. The CDR3 DNA follows: TGTGCCAGCAGCTCGTTGGGAGGGGCCTCCTATGGCTACACCTTC. Combining the CDR3 with reference TRBV7-2 and TRBJ1-2 gives the whole variable domain GAGVSQSPSNKVTEKGKDVELRCDPISGHTALYWYRQSLGQGLEFLIYFQGNSAPDKSGLPSDRFSAERTGGSVSTLTIQRTQQEDSAVYLCASSSLGGASYGYTFGSGTRLTVV.